These 15 T cell receptor beta chains share one sample of origin, sequenced in a study of blood T cells in healthy people across ages (dated by TCRdb to between 2014 and 2017). Library preparation used 5' RACE. This sample was sequenced with an Illumina HiSeq 2500. A second PCR of roughly 7 to 11 cycles was run with a J-beta primer mix and a sample-barcoded 5' primer. The public reads were reprocessed in TCRdb via fastp at Q25 and MiXCR, keeping in-frame beta chains. Under each unique CDR3 protein, matching rows form one entry showing the most common genes and DNA. The sample contains 700,000 or so distinct CDR3 sequences, 35% to 50% of them found a single time. The top ten hold 30% of the sample. Sequencing used blood. These receptors were taken from a man of 80 years or more in good health.

The chain joins TRBV6-5 to TRBJ1-2; D not certain. The CDR3 contains 12 residues. V lost 5 bases to trimming and J lost 7 bases, with 11 bases between them. The germline V gene encodes CDR1 MNHEY and CDR2 SVGAGI. The DNA of the CDR3 is TGTGCCAGCAGTCCGGAACTGGGTGGCTACACCTTC. Translation gives CASSPELGGYTF.

In its sample, this clonotype was seen a few times. This sequence joins TRBV7-2 and TRBJ2-7; 8 nucleotides align to TRBD1. With V trimmed by 0 bases and J by 5 bases, 6 bases remained unmatched. The CDR3 has 15 amino acids. CDR1 and CDR2 from the germline V gene are SGHTA and FQGNSA. The CDR3: CASSLALQGANEQYF. DNA for the CDR3: TGTGCCAGCAGCTTAGCGCTCCAGGGGGCTAACGAGCAGTACTTC.

For this clonotype: A junction end diverges from the germline sequence, so it may reflect a read error. The rearrangement links TRBV7-7 to TRBJ2-1; TRBD1 matches at 7 bases. Germline CDR1 SSHAT, CDR2 FNYEAQ (reference sequence). CDR3 size: 19 residues. CDR3 region: CASSLFLYQGVGSDNEQFF. In DNA, the CDR3 is TGTGCTAGCAGCTTATTCCTATACCAGGGGGTTGGGTCGGACAATGAGCAGTTCTTC.

The chain links TRBV20-1 to TRBJ2-7; D is uncertain. The germline gives CDR1 DFQATT, CDR2 SNEGSKA (reference sequence). The CDR3 is 15 amino acids. Trimming stripped 0 bases from V and 0 bases from J, with 12 bases between. The CDR3, as DNA: TGCAGTGCTAGAGATAGATCCAGACTCTCCTACGAGCAGTACTTC. Protein: CSARDRSRLSYEQYF.

V gene TRBV14 combines with J gene TRBJ2-2; TRBD1 is a possible D gene (7 bases). The germline V gene encodes CDR1 SGHDN and CDR2 FVKESK. The V and J ends lost 4 bases and 0 bases respectively, with 15 bases between them. CDR3 length: 17 amino acids. For the CDR3, the DNA is TGTGCCAGCAGCCGCGGAGGGACAGCCACGAACACCGGGGAGCTGTTTTTT. Encoded protein: CASSRGGTATNTGELFF.

The J gene is TRBJ2-3, the V gene TRBV10-1, with 11 bases that match TRBD2. CDR3 size: 19 residues. Germline V CDR1 and CDR2: WNHNN, SYGVQD (reference sequence). After removal of 4 bases from V and 0 bases from J, the junction contained 12 bases not matched to a gene. DNA for the CDR3: TGCGCCAGCAGTGGGACTTTAGCGGGGGGGCCCGGGAGCACAGATACGCAGTATTTT. It encodes CASSGTLAGGPGSTDTQYF.

This clonotype was observed at least ten times. V is TRBV20-1 and J is TRBJ2-3, with D perhaps matching TRBD2 (6 bases). The germline V and J ends were trimmed by 7 bases and 5 bases, with 13 bases remaining between them. This CDR3 is built from 12 residues. CDR1 and CDR2 (germline): DFQATT, SNEGSKA (reference sequence). The CDR3 DNA is TGCAGTGTTCGGGAGTATGGAGATACGCAGTATTTT. Protein product: CSVREYGDTQYF.

The table lists this clonotype with a few counts. The gene calls are TRBV12-3 or TRBV12-4 and TRBJ2-3; tentatively, D is TRBD1 or TRBD2 (6 bases each). This CDR3 is built from 17 residues. V shed 6 bases and J shed 2 bases, with 21 bases lying between them. The CDR3: CASRGTGGPPDTDTQYF. In DNA, the CDR3 is TGTGCCAGCAGAGGCACCGGGGGCCCCCCTGACACAGATACGCAGTATTTT.

Points on this clonotype: Just one base apart from a much larger clone, this may be a read error. The chain couples TRBV29-1 to TRBJ1-2; possibly TRBD1 for D (6 bases). The length of the CDR3 is 10 residues. Germline loops: CDR1 SQVTM, CDR2 ANQGSEA. The CDR3 sequence is CIVGGGGYTF. Here the CDR3 DNA reads TGCATCGTCGGGGGCGGGGGCTACACCTTC.

J is TRBJ2-3 and V is TRBV11-1, with 8 bases that match TRBD2. The CDR3 is 13 amino acids. V was clipped by 8 bases and J by 3 bases; unmatched bases: 4. Germline V gene sequence: CDR1 SGHAT, CDR2 FQDESV (reference sequence). The CDR3 nucleotides read TGTGCCAGCGGTGGACTAGCTACAGATACGCAGTATTTT. It translates to CASGGLATDTQYF.

The J gene is TRBJ1-2, the V gene TRBV29-1, with D unresolved. The CDR3 has 14 residues. The germline V gene has CDR1 SQVTM and CDR2 ANQGSEA. V lost 2 bases and J 6 bases, leaving 16 bases between the germline ends. The CDR3 loop is CSVEPPVGFDGYTF. CDR3 nucleotides: TGCAGCGTTGAACCTCCCGTAGGGTTTGATGGCTACACCTTC.

The sample holds one count of this clonotype. One end of the junction fails to match germline, which may point to a read error. This chain links TRBV7-9 with TRBJ1-1, with D unresolved. CDR3 length: 13 residues. Germline lookup yields CDR1 SEHNR and CDR2 FQNEAQ (reference sequence). The CDR3 is CAGSFGMNTEAFF. CDR3 coding DNA: TGTGCCGGCAGCTTTGGGATGAACACTGAAGCTTTCTTT.

Only a few counts were recorded for this clonotype. This chain uses TRBV7-2 with TRBJ1-1; D is unclear. The CDR3 contains 11 residues. Trimming removed 2 bases at V and 11 bases at J, with 9 bases between. Germline V gives CDR1 SGHTA, CDR2 FQGNSA. The CDR3 spells CASSLRDWAFF. The CDR3 DNA reads as TGTGCCAGCAGCTTAAGGGATTGGGCTTTCTTT.

The chain recombines TRBV7-8 with TRBJ2-1; no clear D gene. The CDR3 sequence is 16 residues long. CDR1 and CDR2 (germline): SGHVS, FQNEAQ. V lost 0 bases and J lost 5, with 14 bases in between. The chain's CDR3 is CASSLAIAPPNNEQFF. The DNA for the CDR3 is TGTGCCAGCAGCTTAGCGATAGCCCCTCCGAACAATGAGCAGTTCTTC.

The chain uses TRBV5-6 and TRBJ2-1, with TRBD2 matching 9 bases. CDR1 and CDR2 (germline): SGHDT, YYEEEE. CDR3 length: 17 amino acids. V dropped 0 bases and J dropped 3; count of bases not matched to a gene: 7. CDR3 nucleotide sequence: TGTGCCAGCAGCTTGGGTCGCCAGCGGGGGGTCTACAATGAGCAGTTCTTC. Translated: CASSLGRQRGVYNEQFF.